Shown below are 21 T cell receptor beta chains from a single sample sequenced in a study of neurological immune-mediated disorders. TCRdb ran MiXCR on the 5' RACE reads and lists one entry per CDR3 protein. The sample records some 29,000 distinct CDR3 sequences, 12% being singletons. Sequencing used PBMCs. All receptors come from a woman aged 60 to 75 in good health.

The rearrangement uses TRBV6-6 and TRBJ1-2; weak D call: TRBD1 (6 bases). The V end lost 5 bases, the J end lost 4 bases, and 11 bases lay between the germline ends. The CDR3 sequence is 13 residues long. Germline V lookup: CDR1 MNHNY, CDR2 SVGAGI (reference sequence). The CDR3 is CASSHTGFYGYTF. CDR3 sequence (DNA): TGTGCCAGCAGTCACACAGGGTTCTATGGCTACACCTTC.

By proportion, this clonotype is medium-sized. CDR3: CASSQGPGYSGNTIYF. The CDR3 coding sequence is TGTGCCAGCAGCCAAGGACCCGGCTACTCTGGAAACACCATATATTTT. The V and J genes are TRBV7-6 and TRBJ1-3; no clear D. The CDR3 is 16 amino acids. Looked up from germline, CDR1 is SGHVS and CDR2 is FNYEAQ. Trimming stripped 5 bases from V and 0 bases from J, with 14 bases between. Together with reference TRBV7-6 and TRBJ1-3, the CDR3 gives the full variable domain: GAGVSQSPRYKVTKRGQDVALRCDPISGHVSLYWYRQALGQGPEFLTYFNYEAQQDKSGLPNDRFSAERPEGSISTLTIQRTEQRDSAMYRCASSQGPGYSGNTIYFGEGSWLTVV.

This clonotype was seen many times. This chain links TRBV10-3 with TRBJ2-3; tentatively, D is TRBD1 or TRBD2 (6 bases each). Trimming pared 3 bases from V and 2 bases from J, leaving 12 bases between. Germline values: CDR1 ENHRY, CDR2 SYGVKD. This CDR3 contains 15 residues. CDR3 bases: TGTGCCATCAGTGATGGAGGGGGGTCCACAGATACGCAGTATTTT. Translation gives CAISDGGGSTDTQYF.

This clonotype came up once. A clone one base away is much larger, so this may be a read error. This rearrangement joins TRBV6-5 to TRBJ1-6, with D unclear. The germline CDR1 and CDR2 sequences are MNHEY and SVGAGI. The CDR3 extends over 16 amino acids. The ends were cut back, 6 bases at V and 0 bases at J, with 12 bases in the middle. The CDR3 DNA reads TGTGCCAGCAGCCCTTGGGTTGGCTCCTATAATTCACCCCTCCACTTT. Its translation: CASSPWVGSYNSPLHF.

At least ten counts were recorded for this clonotype. The genes are TRBV14 and TRBJ2-2, with TRBD2 matching 8 bases. CDR1 SGHDN and CDR2 FVKESK come from the germline V gene. V dropped 4 bases and J dropped 3; count of bases not matched to a gene: 4. The CDR3 totals 15 residues. As DNA, the CDR3 is TGTGCCAGCAGCCCCCTCGGGAGGGACACCGGGGAGCTGTTTTTT. Its translation: CASSPLGRDTGELFF.

In this sample, this clonotype turned up many times. The chain uses TRBV3-1 and TRBJ1-4; the D gene is possibly TRBD1 (5 bases). The CDR3 length is 14 residues. Germline V gene data show CDR1 as LGHDT and CDR2 as YNNKEL (reference sequence). Trimming removed 6 bases at V and 6 bases at J, with 14 bases between. Written as DNA, the CDR3 is TGTGCCAGCAGAGCCAGGGACTGGGATGAAAAACTGTTTTTT. Translation gives CASRARDWDEKLFF.

The sample holds many counts of this clonotype. This rearrangement joins TRBV29-1 to TRBJ1-1, with 7 bases that match TRBD1. V lost 0 bases to trimming and J lost 4 bases; unmatched junction nucleotides: 8. In germline, CDR1 is SQVTM, CDR2 ANQGSEA. The CDR3 is 15 amino acids. The chain's CDR3 is CSVEDPGRGFTEAFF. Here the CDR3 DNA reads TGCAGCGTTGAAGATCCTGGCAGGGGGTTCACTGAAGCTTTCTTT.

This clonotype came up many times. V and J are TRBV6-2 or TRBV6-3 and TRBJ1-1, with D uncertain. Germline assignment: CDR1 MNHEY and CDR2 SVGEGT. V was shortened by 5 bases and J by 11 bases, with 15 bases between the two germline ends. The CDR3 contains 12 residues. The CDR3 nucleotides are TGTGCCAGCAGTACCCCGGCACCTCGCGCTTTCTTT. It codes for CASSTPAPRAFF.

About this clonotype itself: At one of its ends the junction is not consistent with the germline gene, which may arise from a read error. The V call is TRBV10-3, the J call TRBJ1-1, with 9 nucleotides matching TRBD1. This CDR3 spans 16 amino acids. In germline, CDR1 is ENHRY, CDR2 SYGVKD. The CDR3 region is CSISEMGNRGRIEAFF. CDR3 nucleotide sequence: TGTTCCATCAGTGAGATGGGAAACAGGGGGCGGATTGAAGCTTTCTTT.

This clonotype was counted at least ten times. This sequence joins TRBV20-1 and TRBJ2-4, with a weak D call TRBD1 (5 bases). Germline V gene sequence: CDR1 DFQATT, CDR2 SNEGSKA (reference sequence). The CDR3 extends over 16 amino acids. The ends were cut back, 4 bases at V and 2 bases at J, with 18 bases in the middle. CDR3 in DNA: TGCAGTGCTAAGGTCCCAGGGTTGGATCCCAAAAACATTCAGTACTTC. Translating gives CSAKVPGLDPKNIQYF.

This chain uses TRBV24-1 with TRBJ2-6; no definite D call. The CDR3 spans 14 residues. Germline V CDR1 and CDR2: KGHDR, SFDVKD. The V end lost 12 bases, the J end lost 0 bases, and 11 bases lay between the germline ends. The CDR3 DNA reads as TGTGCCCCCGACCGGAGCTCTGGGGCCAACGTCCTGACTTTC. It encodes CAPDRSSGANVLTF.

This clonotype was observed many times. V is TRBV6-2 or TRBV6-3 and J is TRBJ1-4, with 7 bases lining up with TRBD1. The CDR3 has 14 amino acids. Germline V gene lookup returns CDR1 MNHEY and CDR2 SVGEGT. V lost 6 bases to trimming and J lost 8 bases; unmatched junction nucleotides: 9. CDR3 sequence reads: CASSAMTGTEKLFF. CDR3 coding DNA: TGTGCCAGCAGCGCCATGACAGGGACCGAAAAACTGTTTTTT.

This clonotype has just a few counts. The chain employs TRBV7-6 and TRBJ2-5; 7 bases fit TRBD1. V lost 3 bases and J lost 2; bases outside the gene matches: 3. The CDR3 length is 14 residues. Germline V lookup: CDR1 SGHVS, CDR2 FNYEAQ. The CDR3 nucleotides are TGTGCCAGCAGCTTCTCGGGACAGCAAGAGACCCAGTACTTC. Its translation is CASSFSGQQETQYF.

This clonotype is medium-sized. V is TRBV20-1 and J is TRBJ1-1; D uncertain. Looked up from germline, CDR1 is DFQATT and CDR2 is SNEGSKA (reference sequence). Trimming took off 0 bases at V and 4 bases at J, with 9 bases between the two ends. CDR3 size: 13 residues. Written as DNA, the CDR3 is TGCAGTGCTAGAGATCCCCCCAGCACTGAAGCTTTCTTT. Protein sequence: CSARDPPSTEAFF.

This clonotype has ten or more counts. This chain joins TRBV6-6 and TRBJ2-1, with 7 bases aligning to TRBD1. Germline values: CDR1 MNHNY, CDR2 SVGAGI (reference sequence). The CDR3 has 13 amino acids. With V trimmed by 6 bases and J by 8 bases, 7 bases remained unmatched. The CDR3 DNA is TGTGCCAGCAGACGCGACAGGGTTGATGAGCAGTTCTTC. This gives the protein CASRRDRVDEQFF.

The table lists this clonotype with many counts. The chain is built from TRBV3-1 and TRBJ2-7, with D maybe TRBD1 (6 bases). Germline CDR1 and CDR2: LGHDT and YNNKEL (reference sequence). V gave up 0 bases and J gave up 9 bases, with 12 bases separating them. The CDR3 covers 13 residues. The CDR3 region is CASSQDLRGSQYF. DNA for the CDR3: TGTGCCAGCAGCCAAGATTTAAGGGGGTCGCAGTACTTC.

Many counts were recorded for this clonotype. The chain combines TRBV20-1 with TRBJ2-5; maybe TRBD2 (6 bases). The V gene lost 5 bases and the J gene lost 1 base, with 17 bases spanning the gap. The CDR3 runs to 15 residues. Germline CDR1 and CDR2: DFQATT and SNEGSKA (reference sequence). The CDR3 is CSAGGRPGLQETQYF. The CDR3 region has the DNA TGCAGTGCTGGGGGACGACCGGGACTCCAAGAGACCCAGTACTTC.

This clonotype was counted many times. This chain connects TRBV5-5 to TRBJ2-1, with D maybe TRBD2 (6 bases). The CDR3 has 16 amino acids. Deletions cut 0 bases from V and 1 base from J, with 11 bases between. Germline V gene data show CDR1 as SGHKS and CDR2 as YYEKEE (reference sequence). In nucleotides, the CDR3 is TGTGCCAGCAGCTTGGAGGGACTCGGATCCTACAATGAGCAGTTCTTC. This translates into CASSLEGLGSYNEQFF.

This clonotype was observed many times. The chain employs TRBV7-2 and TRBJ2-3; the D gene could be TRBD1 or TRBD2 (6 bases each). V dropped 7 bases and J dropped 7 bases, with 15 bases sitting between them. Germline loops: CDR1 SGHTA, CDR2 FQGNSA. This CDR3 comprises 13 residues. In DNA form, the CDR3 reads TGTGCCAGCAACCAAGGAGGGGGAAATACGCAGTATTTT. It encodes CASNQGGGNTQYF.

This clonotype was seen ten or more times. The genes are TRBV10-2 and TRBJ1-1; D is undetermined. Trimming left V 8 bases short and J 3 bases short, with 4 bases between. The V gene's germline CDR1 is WSHSY and CDR2 SAAADI. This CDR3 has 10 amino acids. In nucleotides, the CDR3 is TGCGCCAGCCGGGACACTGAAGCTTTCTTT. It codes for CASRDTEAFF.

In this sample, this clonotype turned up many times. J is TRBJ1-1 and V is TRBV11-2, with D hard to call. Trimming removed 5 bases at V and 6 bases at J, with 13 bases between. The CDR3 contains 13 residues. CDR1 is SGHAT and CDR2 is FQNNGV in the germline V gene. CDR3 in DNA: TGTGCCAGCAGCCTTCGACTGTCATCTGAAGCTTTCTTT. It yields the protein CASSLRLSSEAFF.